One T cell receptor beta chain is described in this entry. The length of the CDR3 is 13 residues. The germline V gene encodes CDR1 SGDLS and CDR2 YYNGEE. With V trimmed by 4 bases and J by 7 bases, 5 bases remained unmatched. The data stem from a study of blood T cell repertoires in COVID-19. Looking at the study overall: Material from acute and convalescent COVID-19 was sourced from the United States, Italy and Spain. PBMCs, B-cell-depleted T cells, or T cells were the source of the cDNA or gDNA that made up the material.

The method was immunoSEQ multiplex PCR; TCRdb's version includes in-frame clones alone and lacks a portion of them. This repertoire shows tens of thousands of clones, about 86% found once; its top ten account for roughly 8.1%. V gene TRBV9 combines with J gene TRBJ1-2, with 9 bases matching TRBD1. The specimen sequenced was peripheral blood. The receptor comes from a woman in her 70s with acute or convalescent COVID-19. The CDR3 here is CASSRDRAFGYTF. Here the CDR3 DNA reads TGTGCCAGCAGCCGGGACAGGGCGTTTGGCTACACCTTC.